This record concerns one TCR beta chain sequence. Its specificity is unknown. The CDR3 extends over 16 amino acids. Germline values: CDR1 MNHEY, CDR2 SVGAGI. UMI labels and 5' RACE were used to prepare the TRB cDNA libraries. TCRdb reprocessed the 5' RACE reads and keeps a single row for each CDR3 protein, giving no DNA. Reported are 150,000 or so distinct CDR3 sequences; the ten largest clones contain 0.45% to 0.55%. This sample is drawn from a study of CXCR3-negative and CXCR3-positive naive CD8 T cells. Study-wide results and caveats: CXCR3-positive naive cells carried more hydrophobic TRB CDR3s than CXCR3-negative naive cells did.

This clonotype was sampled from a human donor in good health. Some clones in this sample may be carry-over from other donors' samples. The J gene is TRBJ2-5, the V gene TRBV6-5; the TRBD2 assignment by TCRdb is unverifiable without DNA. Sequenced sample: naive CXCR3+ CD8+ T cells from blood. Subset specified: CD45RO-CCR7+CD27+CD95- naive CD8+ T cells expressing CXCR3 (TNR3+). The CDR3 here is CASSYSLAAEAETQYF.